This T cell receptor (beta chain) emerged from a study of T-cell reconstitution after alpha-beta-depleted transplantation in children. This clonotype was observed a handful of times. Using unique molecular identifiers, the investigators prepared the TCRbeta library. TCRdb fed the PCR reads into MiXCR, producing one record per CDR3 protein. The table includes under 450,000 distinct CDR3 sequences, about an eighth detected once. Germline V lookup: CDR1 SGHTA, CDR2 FQGNSA. The length of the CDR3 is 13 residues. The V end was cut by 5 bases, the J end by 5 bases, with 12 bases between. Source: PBMCs, taken from the stem cell graft. The gene calls are TRBV7-2 and TRBJ1-1; D unresolved. This receptor was obtained from a human donor who donated a stem cell graft to a child with Fanconi anemia. The CDR3 DNA sequence: TGTGCCAGCAGCCCGACGGTACGGACTGAAGCTTTCTTT. This encodes CASSPTVRTEAFF. The full variable domain, rest sourced from reference TRBV7-2 and TRBJ1-1, is GAGVSQSPSNKVTEKGKDVELRCDPISGHTALYWYRQSLGQGLEFLIYFQGNSAPDKSGLPSDRFSAERTGGSVSTLTIQRTQQEDSAVYLCASSPTVRTEAFFGQGTRLTVV.